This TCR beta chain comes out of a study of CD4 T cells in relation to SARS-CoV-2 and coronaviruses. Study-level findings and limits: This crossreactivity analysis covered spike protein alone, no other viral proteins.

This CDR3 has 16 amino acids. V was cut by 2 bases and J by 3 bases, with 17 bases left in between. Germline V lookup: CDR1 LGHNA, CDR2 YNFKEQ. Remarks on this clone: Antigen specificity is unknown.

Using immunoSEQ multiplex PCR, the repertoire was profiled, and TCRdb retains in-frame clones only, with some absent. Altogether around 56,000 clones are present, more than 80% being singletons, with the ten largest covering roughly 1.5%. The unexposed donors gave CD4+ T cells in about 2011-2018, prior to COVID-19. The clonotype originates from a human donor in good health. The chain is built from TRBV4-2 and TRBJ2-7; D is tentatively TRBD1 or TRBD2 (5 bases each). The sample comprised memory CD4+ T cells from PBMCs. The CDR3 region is CASSQRTGTQNYEQYF. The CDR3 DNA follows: TGTGCCAGCAGCCAAAGGACCGGGACGCAGAACTACGAGCAGTACTTC.